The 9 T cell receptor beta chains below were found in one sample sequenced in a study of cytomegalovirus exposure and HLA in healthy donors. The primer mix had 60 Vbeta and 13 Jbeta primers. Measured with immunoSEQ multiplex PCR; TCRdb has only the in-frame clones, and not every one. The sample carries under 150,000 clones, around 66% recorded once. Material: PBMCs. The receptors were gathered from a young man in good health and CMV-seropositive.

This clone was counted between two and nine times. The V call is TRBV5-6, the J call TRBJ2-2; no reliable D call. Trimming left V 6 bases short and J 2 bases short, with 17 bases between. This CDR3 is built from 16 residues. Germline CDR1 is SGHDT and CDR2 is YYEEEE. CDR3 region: CASTKRNRLNTGELFF. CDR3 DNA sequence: TGTGCCAGCACCAAGAGAAATAGACTCAACACCGGGGAGCTGTTTTTT. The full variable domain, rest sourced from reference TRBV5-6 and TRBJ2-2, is DAGVTQSPTHLIKTRGQQVTLRCSPKSGHDTVSWYQQALGQGPQFIFQYYEEEERQRGNFPDRFSGHQFPNYSSELNVNALLLGDSALYLCASTKRNRLNTGELFFGEGSRLTVL.

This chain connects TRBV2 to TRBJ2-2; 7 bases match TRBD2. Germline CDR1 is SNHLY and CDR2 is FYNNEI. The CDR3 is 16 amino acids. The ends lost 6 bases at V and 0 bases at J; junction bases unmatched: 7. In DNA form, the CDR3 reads TGTGCCAGCAGGAGGGGAGGGGCCGCGAACACCGGGGAGCTGTTTTTT. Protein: CASRRGGAANTGELFF.

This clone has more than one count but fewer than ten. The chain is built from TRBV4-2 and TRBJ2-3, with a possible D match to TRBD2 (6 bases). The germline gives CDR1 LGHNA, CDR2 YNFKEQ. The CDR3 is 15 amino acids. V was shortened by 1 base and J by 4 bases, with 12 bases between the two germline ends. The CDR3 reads CASSQGAGGPDTQYF. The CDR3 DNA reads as TGTGCCAGCAGCCAAGGAGCGGGTGGCCCAGATACGCAGTATTTT.

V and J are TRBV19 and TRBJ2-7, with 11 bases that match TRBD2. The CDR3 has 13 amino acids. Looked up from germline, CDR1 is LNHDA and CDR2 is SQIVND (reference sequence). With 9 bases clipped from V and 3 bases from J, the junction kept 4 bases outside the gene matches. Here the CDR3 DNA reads TGTGCCAGGACTAGCGGGGCCTTCTACGAGCAGTACGTC. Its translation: CARTSGAFYEQYV.

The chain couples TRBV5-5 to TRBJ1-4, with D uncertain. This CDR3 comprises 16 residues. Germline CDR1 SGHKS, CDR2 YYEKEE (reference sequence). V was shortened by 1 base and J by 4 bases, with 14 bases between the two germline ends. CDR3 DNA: TGTGCCAGCAGCTTGCAAGGAGCGAACCTTAATGAAAAACTGTTTTTT. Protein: CASSLQGANLNEKLFF.

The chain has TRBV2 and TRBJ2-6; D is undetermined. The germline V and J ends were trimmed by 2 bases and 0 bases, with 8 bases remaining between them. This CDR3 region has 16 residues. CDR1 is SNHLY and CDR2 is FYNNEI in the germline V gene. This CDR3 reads CASSEPQYSGANVLTF. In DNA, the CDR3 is TGTGCCAGCAGTGAACCCCAGTACTCTGGGGCCAACGTCCTGACTTTC.

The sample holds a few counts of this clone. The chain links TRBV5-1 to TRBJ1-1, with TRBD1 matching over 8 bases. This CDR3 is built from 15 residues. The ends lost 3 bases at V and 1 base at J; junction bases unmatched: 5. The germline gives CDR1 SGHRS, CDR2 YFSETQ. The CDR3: CASSWDRLENTEAFF. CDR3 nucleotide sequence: TGCGCCAGCAGCTGGGACAGGCTAGAGAACACTGAAGCTTTCTTT.

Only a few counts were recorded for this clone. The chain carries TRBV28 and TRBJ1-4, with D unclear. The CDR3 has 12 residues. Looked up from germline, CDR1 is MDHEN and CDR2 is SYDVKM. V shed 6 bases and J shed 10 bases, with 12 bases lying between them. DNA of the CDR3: TGTGCCAGCAGATCGGGTCCCGGAAAACTGTTTTTT. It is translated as CASRSGPGKLFF.

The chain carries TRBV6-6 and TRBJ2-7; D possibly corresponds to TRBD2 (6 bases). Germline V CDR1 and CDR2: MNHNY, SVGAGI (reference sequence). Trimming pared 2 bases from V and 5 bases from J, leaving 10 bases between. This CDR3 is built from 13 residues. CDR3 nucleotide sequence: TGTGCCAGCAGTTACCCGGGGGTCCACGAGCAGTACTTC. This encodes CASSYPGVHEQYF.